Listed here are 3 T cell receptor beta chains from one sample, sequenced in a study of blood T cells in healthy people across ages. Alongside a J-beta primer mix, a sample-barcoded 5' primer served in a second PCR lasting roughly 7 to 12 cycles. TCRdb called the 5' RACE reads again in MiXCR, with one record for every CDR3 protein. The sample holds approximately 1,700,000 distinct CDR3 sequences, approximately 39% seen once. Sequenced material: blood. These TCRs come from a human donor in good health.

This clonotype has only a few counts. The chain joins TRBV7-3 to TRBJ2-3; D tentatively reads TRBD1 or TRBD2 (5 bases each). Germline lookup yields CDR1 SGHTA and CDR2 FQGTGA. V was trimmed by 2 bases and J by 3 bases, leaving 12 bases between them. The CDR3 spans 15 residues. This chain's CDR3 is CASSLRGYDTDTQYF. CDR3 bases: TGTGCCAGCAGCTTACGGGGCTACGATACAGATACGCAGTATTTT.

About this clonotype: A junction boundary mismatches the germline segment, possibly from a read error. This chain uses TRBV7-7 with TRBJ2-1, with D unresolved. CDR1 is SSHAT, CDR2 FNYEAQ, per germline (reference sequence). This CDR3 spans 13 amino acids. The CDR3 nucleotides are TGTGCTAGCAGCTTAGACCGTCTCGGTGAGCAGTTCTTC. It specifies CASSLDRLGEQFF.

This clonotype came up a few times. The V gene is TRBV25-1, the J gene TRBJ2-1; 7 bases align to TRBD1. The V gene end was trimmed by 3 bases and the J gene end by 0 bases; junction bases not matched to a gene: 5. Germline CDR1 reads MGHDK; CDR2 reads SYGVNS. The CDR3 has 16 residues. CDR3: CASSDPSGGSYNEQFF. CDR3 DNA sequence: TGTGCCAGCAGTGATCCTTCAGGGGGCTCCTACAATGAGCAGTTCTTC.